This T cell receptor beta chain comes out of a study of blood T cell repertoires in COVID-19. This CDR3 has 13 amino acids. Unmatched junction bases numbered 10, after V lost 10 bases and J lost 8 bases. CDR1 is WSHSY, CDR2 SAAADI, per germline. Sequencing was performed with immunoSEQ multiplex PCR; in TCRdb, only in-frame clones are kept and a portion is missing. Of more than 150,000 clones in the sample, around 80% are singletons; the top ten hold 2.5% to 3%. Sequencing was done on a sample of peripheral blood. V is TRBV10-2 and J is TRBJ1-5; 8 bases match TRBD1. This clonotype was sampled from an elderly woman with active or convalescent COVID-19. In DNA, the CDR3 is TGCGCCACCTCGGACAGGGCCTCTGAGCCCCAGCATTTT. It yields the protein CATSDRASEPQHF.